A selection of T cell receptor beta chains follows, all from one sample in a study of blood T cell repertoires in COVID-19. Measured with immunoSEQ multiplex PCR; TCRdb has only the in-frame clones, and not every one. Here the sample spans some 170,000 clones, roughly 87% being singletons. Sequenced material: PBMCs or T cells enriched from blood (not recorded which). These receptors came from a human donor with acute COVID-19. The donor label of this sample is uncertain. The CDR3 runs from the conserved cysteine through the conserved F or W. A D gene is named only where the DNA matches it firmly. Some rows mark clone size as missing; the rest say once, few, many or name a class of expanded clone.

abundance	v_gene	j_gene	d_gene	CDR3aa	CDR3nt
NA	TRBV5-8	TRBJ2-7	TRBD1	CASSLDQGVPAYEQYF	TGTGCCAGCAGCTTGGATCAGGGGGTCCCAGCCTACGAGCAGTACTTC
NA	TRBV10-3	TRBJ1-2	NA	CAISEPGPGDNYGYTF	TGTGCCATCAGTGAGCCCGGACCCGGGGATAACTATGGCTACACCTTC
NA	TRBV4-3	TRBJ2-1	TRBD2	CASSPRGLAANNEQFF	TGCGCCAGCAGCCCTAGGGGACTAGCGGCTAACAATGAGCAGTTCTTC
NA	TRBV6-6	TRBJ2-2	NA	CASSSLARHGELFF	TGTGCCAGCAGTTCCTTAGCTCGGCACGGGGAGCTGTTTTTT
NA	TRBV24-1	TRBJ2-3	NA	CATGRGDAPTDTQYF	TGTGCCACCGGGAGGGGGGACGCACCCACAGATACGCAGTATTTT
NA	TRBV25-1	TRBJ2-1	NA	CASSEYQNSYNEQFF	TGTGCCAGCAGTGAATACCAAAACTCCTACAATGAGCAGTTCTTC
NA	TRBV7-2	TRBJ2-2	NA	CASSLEWGRMFF	TGTGCCAGCAGCTTAGAGTGGGGGAGGATGTTTTTT
NA	TRBV30	TRBJ2-5	NA	CAWSKGTAGETQYF	TGTGCCTGGAGTAAGGGGACGGCGGGGGAGACCCAGTACTTC
NA	TRBV7-8	TRBJ2-2	NA	CASSLAGGGGELFF	TGTGCCAGCAGCTTAGCGGGAGGAGGCGGGGAGCTGTTTTTT
NA	TRBV6-5	TRBJ1-4	NA	CATLDPARKLFF	TGTGCCACACTAGACCCGGCCAGAAAACTGTTTTTT
NA	TRBV29-1	TRBJ2-7	NA	CSVLQGPYEQYF	TGCAGCGTTCTACAGGGCCCCTACGAGCAGTACTTC
NA	TRBV10-3	TRBJ2-3	NA	CAISPRGGRSTDTQYF	TGTGCCATCAGCCCGAGGGGGGGCCGGAGCACAGATACGCAGTATTTT
NA	TRBV5-1	TRBJ2-3	NA	CASGAGTDTQYF	TGCGCCAGCGGAGCGGGTACAGATACGCAGTATTTT
NA	TRBV7-9	TRBJ2-5	TRBD1	CASSQPHRGQETQYF	TGTGCCAGCAGCCAGCCCCACAGGGGACAAGAGACCCAGTACTTC
NA	TRBV14	TRBJ2-3	TRBD2	CASSRTSGGTDTQYF	TGTGCCAGCAGCCGGACTAGCGGGGGCACAGATACGCAGTATTTT
NA	TRBV7-9	TRBJ2-7	NA	CASSPDRLTSYEQYF	TGTGCCAGCAGCCCCGACAGGCTGACATCCTACGAGCAGTACTTC
NA	TRBV20-1	TRBJ2-1	TRBD2	CSAGASGGYNEQFF	TGCAGTGCTGGTGCTAGCGGGGGTTACAATGAGCAGTTCTTC
few	TRBV10-3	TRBJ1-2	TRBD1	CAISVGQGANYGYTF	TGTGCCATCAGTGTCGGACAGGGGGCAAACTATGGCTACACCTTC
NA	TRBV5-5	TRBJ1-2	NA	CASSFGNNYGYTF	TGTGCCAGCAGCTTCGGGAATAACTATGGCTACACCTTC
NA	TRBV6-5	TRBJ1-1	NA	CASSSPGYTEAFF	TGTGCCAGCAGTTCTCCGGGGTACACTGAAGCTTTCTTT
NA	TRBV5-1	TRBJ2-7	NA	CASSPLEQAYEQYF	TGCGCCAGCAGCCCGCTCGAACAGGCCTACGAGCAGTACTTC
NA	TRBV7-8	TRBJ2-5	NA	CASSLDQGTETQYF	TGTGCCAGCAGCTTAGACCAGGGGACAGAGACCCAGTACTTC
NA	TRBV20-1	TRBJ2-3	TRBD1	CSASSWDRGTDTQYF	TGCAGTGCTAGTTCTTGGGACAGGGGCACAGATACGCAGTATTTT
NA	TRBV25-1	TRBJ1-1	NA	CASKEGPNTEAFF	TGTGCCAGCAAGGAGGGGCCGAACACTGAAGCTTTCTTT
NA	TRBV4-3	TRBJ1-3	TRBD1	CASSQVLGQGIGNTIYF	TGCGCCAGCAGCCAAGTACTCGGACAGGGGATCGGAAACACCATATATTTT
NA	TRBV10-2	TRBJ1-5	NA	CASSEPLTGWDSNQPQHF	TGCGCCAGCAGTGAGCCCCTAACAGGGTGGGATAGCAATCAGCCCCAGCATTTT
NA	TRBV4-3	TRBJ2-3	TRBD1	CASSQEGTGGTDTQYF	TGCGCCAGCAGCCAAGAGGGGACAGGGGGCACAGATACGCAGTATTTT